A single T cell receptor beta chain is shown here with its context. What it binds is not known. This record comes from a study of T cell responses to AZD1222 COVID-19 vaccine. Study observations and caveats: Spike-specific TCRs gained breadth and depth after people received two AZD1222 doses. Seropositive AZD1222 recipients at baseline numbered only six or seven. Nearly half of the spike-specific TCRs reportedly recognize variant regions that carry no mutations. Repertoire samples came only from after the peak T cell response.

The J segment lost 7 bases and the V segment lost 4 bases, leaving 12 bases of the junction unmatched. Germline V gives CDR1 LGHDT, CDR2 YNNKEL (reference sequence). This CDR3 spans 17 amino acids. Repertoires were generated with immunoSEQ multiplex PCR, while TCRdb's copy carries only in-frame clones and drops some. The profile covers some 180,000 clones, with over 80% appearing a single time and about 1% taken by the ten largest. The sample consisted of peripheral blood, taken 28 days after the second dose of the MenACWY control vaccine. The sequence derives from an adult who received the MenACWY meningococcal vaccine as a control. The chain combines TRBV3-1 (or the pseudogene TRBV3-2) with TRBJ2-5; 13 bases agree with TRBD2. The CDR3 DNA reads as TGTGCCAGCAGCCCCGTCCTACTAGCGGGGGGGCCTGGGACCCAGTACTTC. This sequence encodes CASSPVLLAGGPGTQYF.